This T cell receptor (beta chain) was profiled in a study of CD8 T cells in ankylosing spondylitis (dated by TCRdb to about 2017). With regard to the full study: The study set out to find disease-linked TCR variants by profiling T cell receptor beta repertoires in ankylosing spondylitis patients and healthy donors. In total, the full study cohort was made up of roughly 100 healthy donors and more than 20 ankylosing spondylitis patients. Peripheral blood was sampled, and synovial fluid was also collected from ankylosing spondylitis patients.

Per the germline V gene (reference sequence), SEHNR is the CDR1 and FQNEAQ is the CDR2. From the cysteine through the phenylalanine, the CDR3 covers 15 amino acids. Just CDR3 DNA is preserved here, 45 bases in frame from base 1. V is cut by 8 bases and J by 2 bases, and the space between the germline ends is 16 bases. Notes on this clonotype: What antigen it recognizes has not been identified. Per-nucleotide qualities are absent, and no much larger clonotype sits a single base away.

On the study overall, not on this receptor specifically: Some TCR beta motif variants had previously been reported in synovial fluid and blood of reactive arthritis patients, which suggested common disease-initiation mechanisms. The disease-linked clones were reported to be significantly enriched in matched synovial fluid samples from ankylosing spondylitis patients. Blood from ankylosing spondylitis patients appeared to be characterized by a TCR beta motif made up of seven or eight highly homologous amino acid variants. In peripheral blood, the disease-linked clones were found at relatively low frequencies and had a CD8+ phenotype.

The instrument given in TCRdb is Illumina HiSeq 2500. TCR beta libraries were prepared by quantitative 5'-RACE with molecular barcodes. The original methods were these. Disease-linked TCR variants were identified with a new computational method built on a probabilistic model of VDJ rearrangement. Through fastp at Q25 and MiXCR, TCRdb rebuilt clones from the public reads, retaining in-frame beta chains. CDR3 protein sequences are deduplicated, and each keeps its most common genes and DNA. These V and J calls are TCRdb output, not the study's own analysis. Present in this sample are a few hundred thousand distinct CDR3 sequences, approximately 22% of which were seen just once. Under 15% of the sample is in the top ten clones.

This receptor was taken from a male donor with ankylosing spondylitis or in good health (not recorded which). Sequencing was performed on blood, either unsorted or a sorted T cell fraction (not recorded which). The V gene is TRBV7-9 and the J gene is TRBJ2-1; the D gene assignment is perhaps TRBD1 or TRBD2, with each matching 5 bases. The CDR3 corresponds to CASRSRDHTYNEQFF. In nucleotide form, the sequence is TGTGCCAGCCGTTCTCGGGACCACACCTACAATGAGCAGTTCTTC.